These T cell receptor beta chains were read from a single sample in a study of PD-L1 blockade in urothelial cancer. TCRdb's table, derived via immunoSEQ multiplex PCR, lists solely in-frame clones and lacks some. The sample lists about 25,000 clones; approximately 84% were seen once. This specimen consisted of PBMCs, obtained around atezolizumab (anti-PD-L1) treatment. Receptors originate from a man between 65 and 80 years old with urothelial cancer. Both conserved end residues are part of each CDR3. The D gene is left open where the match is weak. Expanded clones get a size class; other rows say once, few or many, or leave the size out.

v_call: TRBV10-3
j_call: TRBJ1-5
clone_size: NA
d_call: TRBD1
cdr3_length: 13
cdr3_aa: CATAGTVQGPQHF
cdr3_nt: TGTGCCACAGCTGGGACAGTCCAAGGGCCCCAGCATTTT

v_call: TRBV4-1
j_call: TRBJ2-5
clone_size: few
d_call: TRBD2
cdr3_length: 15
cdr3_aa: CASSPDRDYKETQYF
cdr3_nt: TGCGCCAGCAGCCCAGACCGGGACTATAAAGAGACCCAGTACTTC

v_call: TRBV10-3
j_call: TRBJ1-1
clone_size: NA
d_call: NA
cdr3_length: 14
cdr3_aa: CAITADRLNTEAFF
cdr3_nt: TGTGCCATCACAGCGGACAGACTGAACACTGAAGCTTTCTTT

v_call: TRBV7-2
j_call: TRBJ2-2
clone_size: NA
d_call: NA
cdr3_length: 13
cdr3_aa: CASSLDWSGELFF
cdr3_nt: TGTGCCAGCAGCTTAGATTGGAGCGGGGAGCTGTTTTTT

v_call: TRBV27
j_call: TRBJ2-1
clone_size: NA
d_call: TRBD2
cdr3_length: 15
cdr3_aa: CASSLLGGDNNEQFF
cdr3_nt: TGTGCCAGCAGTTTATTGGGGGGGGATAACAATGAGCAGTTCTTC

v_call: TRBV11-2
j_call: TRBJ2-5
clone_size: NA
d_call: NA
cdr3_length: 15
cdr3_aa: CASSSTSLGGETQYF
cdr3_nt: TGTGCCAGCAGCTCTACTTCGCTGGGGGGAGAGACCCAGTACTTC

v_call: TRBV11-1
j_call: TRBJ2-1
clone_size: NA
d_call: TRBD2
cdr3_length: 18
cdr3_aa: CASRAGLAGGDAYNEQFF
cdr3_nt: TGTGCCAGCAGGGCTGGACTAGCGGGAGGAGACGCCTACAATGAGCAGTTCTTC

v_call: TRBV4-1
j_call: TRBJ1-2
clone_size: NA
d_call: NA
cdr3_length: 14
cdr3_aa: CASSQGTGRGGYTF
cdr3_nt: TGCGCCAGCAGCCAGGGAACAGGGAGGGGGGGCTACACCTTC

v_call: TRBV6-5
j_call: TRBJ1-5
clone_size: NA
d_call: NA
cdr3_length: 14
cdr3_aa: CASSERDSNQPQHF
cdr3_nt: TGTGCCAGCAGTGAAAGAGATAGCAATCAGCCCCAGCATTTT

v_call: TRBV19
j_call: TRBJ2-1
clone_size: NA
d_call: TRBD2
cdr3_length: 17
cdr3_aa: CASSPQGASGIQNEQFF
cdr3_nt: TGTGCCAGTAGTCCCCAAGGGGCAAGCGGGATTCAAAATGAGCAGTTCTTC